This TCR beta chain was sequenced during a study of blood T cell repertoires in COVID-19 (dated by TCRdb to between 2020 and 2021). Turning to the overall study: Collaborator samples came from the United States, Italy and Spain and covered acute and convalescent phases of COVID-19. The material from the prospective study consisted of cDNA or gDNA derived from T cells, B-cell-depleted T cells, or PBMCs. Subjects who had been exposed to COVID-19, were actively infected with it, or had recovered from it provided the deeply sampled blood TCRbeta repertoires that made up the dataset. The repertoires were released in a freely available public database meant as a resource for research on the immune response to SARS-CoV-2. Samples were obtained from the ongoing ImmuneRACE study (first 160 participants) and from 1,000 to 1,500 subjects provided by 6 global collaborators. The sample metadata nearly always contained a de-identified subject ID, COVID-19 status, age in years and sex. Where available, HLA class I and class II types were obtained from metadata supplied by the sample provider rather than from assay-based typing. The full study reports these points: Clinical and demographic metadata were provided uncurated, with the amount varying by source and participant.

Measured from the cysteine to the phenylalanine, the CDR3 is 15 residues long. Only CDR3 DNA remains: 45 bases, in frame from the first base. Trimming leaves V shorter by 3 bases and J shorter by 7 bases, with the junction holding 8 bases beyond the gene matches. The CDR1 and CDR2 encoded by the germline V gene are LGHNA and YNFKEQ. Concerning this clone: What antigen it recognizes has not been identified. No base quality values were provided; no much bigger clone lies one nucleotide off.

The collaborating institutions used their own protocols to collect whole blood in K2EDTA tubes. Collaborator samples were shipped for TCRbeta analysis as frozen whole blood, isolated PBMCs, or DNA extracted from either sample type. TCRbeta CDR3 regions were amplified from genomic DNA by means of the immunoSEQ Assay, a bias-controlled multiplex PCR. Per the authors' processing: Within the assay, amplification of reference gene primers was used to estimate how many nucleated cells each sample contained. To quantify the absolute abundance of each unique TCRbeta CDR3 rearrangement, sequence reads were collapsed and filtered. Productive Simpson clonality was computed per sample as the square root of Simpson's diversity index over productive rearrangements. The immuneACCESS repertoire file appears here via TCRdb, limited to in-frame rearrangements. These files lack a portion of the clones; in checked studies, under half of the deficit traces to unresolved V genes, and the cause of the others is not known. The V and J calls and clone size were taken over from that table, and D and trimming were inferred from the DNA. Recorded for this sample are about 190,000 clones; roughly nine tenths of them occurred a single time. The ten largest clones represent about 1.1% of the sample.

The chain is made from TRBV4-2 and TRBJ2-1, with 8 bases matching TRBD2. This sequence originates from a man aged 30-40 years with acute or convalescent COVID-19. The sequencing sample was made of peripheral blood. The CDR3 here reads CASSHSGTRSNEQFF. The nucleotide sequence reads as follows: TGTGCCAGCAGCCATTCCGGGACTAGGTCGAATGAGCAGTTCTTC.